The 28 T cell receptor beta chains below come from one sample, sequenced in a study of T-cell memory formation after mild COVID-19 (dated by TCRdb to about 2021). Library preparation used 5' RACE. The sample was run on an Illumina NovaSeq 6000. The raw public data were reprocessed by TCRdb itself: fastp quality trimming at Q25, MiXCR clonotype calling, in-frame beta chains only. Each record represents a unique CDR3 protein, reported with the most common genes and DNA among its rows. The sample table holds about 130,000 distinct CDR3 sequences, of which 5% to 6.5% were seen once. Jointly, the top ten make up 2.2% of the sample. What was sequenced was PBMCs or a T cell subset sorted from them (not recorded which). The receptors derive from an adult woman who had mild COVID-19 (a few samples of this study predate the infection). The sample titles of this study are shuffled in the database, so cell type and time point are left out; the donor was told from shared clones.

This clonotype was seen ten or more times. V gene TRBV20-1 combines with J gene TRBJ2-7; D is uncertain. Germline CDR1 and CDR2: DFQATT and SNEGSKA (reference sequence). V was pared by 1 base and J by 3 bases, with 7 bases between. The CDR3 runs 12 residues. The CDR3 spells CSARAAFYEQYF. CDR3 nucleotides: TGCAGTGCTAGAGCCGCTTTCTACGAGCAGTACTTC.

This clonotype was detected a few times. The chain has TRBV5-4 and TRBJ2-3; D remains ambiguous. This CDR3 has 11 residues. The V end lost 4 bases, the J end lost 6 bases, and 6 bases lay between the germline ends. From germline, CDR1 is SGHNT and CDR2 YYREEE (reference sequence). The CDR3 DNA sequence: TGTGCCAGCAGCAGTTATGATACGCAGTATTTT. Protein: CASSSYDTQYF.

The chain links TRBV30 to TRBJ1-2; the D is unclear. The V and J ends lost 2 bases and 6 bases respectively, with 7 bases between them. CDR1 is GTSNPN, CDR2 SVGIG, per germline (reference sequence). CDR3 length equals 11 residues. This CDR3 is CAWSRVDGYTF. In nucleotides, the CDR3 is TGTGCCTGGAGTCGAGTAGATGGCTACACCTTC.

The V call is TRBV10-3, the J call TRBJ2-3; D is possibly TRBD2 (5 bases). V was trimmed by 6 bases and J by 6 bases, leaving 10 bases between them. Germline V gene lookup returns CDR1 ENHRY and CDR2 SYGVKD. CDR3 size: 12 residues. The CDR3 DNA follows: TGTGCCATCAGGGAAGGGAGCGATACGCAGTATTTT. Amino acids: CAIREGSDTQYF.

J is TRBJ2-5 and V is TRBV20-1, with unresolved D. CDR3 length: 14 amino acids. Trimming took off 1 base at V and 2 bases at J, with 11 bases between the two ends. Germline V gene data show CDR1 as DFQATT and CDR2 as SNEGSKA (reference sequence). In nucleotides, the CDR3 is TGCAGTGCTAGAGGATTCGGCCGTCAAGAGACCCAGTACTTC. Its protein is CSARGFGRQETQYF.

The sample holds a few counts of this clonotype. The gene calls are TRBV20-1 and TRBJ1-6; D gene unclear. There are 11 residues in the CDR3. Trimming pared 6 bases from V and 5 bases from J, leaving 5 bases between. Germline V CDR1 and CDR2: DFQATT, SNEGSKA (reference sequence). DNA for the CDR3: TGCAGTGCCCGGGATAATTCACCCCTCCACTTT. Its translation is CSARDNSPLHF.

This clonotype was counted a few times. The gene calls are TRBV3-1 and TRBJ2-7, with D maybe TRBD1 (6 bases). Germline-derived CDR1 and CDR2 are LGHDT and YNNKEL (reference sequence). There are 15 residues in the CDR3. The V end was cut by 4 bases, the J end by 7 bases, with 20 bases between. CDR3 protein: CASSPQPTGSQEQYF. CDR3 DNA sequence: TGTGCCAGCAGCCCTCAACCGACAGGATCTCAAGAGCAGTACTTC.

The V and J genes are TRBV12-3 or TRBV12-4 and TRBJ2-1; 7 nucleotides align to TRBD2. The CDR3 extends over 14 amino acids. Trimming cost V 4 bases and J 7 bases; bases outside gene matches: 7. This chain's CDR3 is CASSSDGGGNEQFF. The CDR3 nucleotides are TGTGCCAGCAGTTCGGACGGGGGAGGGAATGAGCAGTTCTTC.

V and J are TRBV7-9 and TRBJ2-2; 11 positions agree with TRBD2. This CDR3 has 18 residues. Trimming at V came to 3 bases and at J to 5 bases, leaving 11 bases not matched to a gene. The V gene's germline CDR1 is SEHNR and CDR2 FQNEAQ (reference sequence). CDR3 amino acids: CASSLGLAARGGTGELFF. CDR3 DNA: TGTGCCAGCAGCTTGGGACTAGCGGCCCGAGGAGGGACCGGGGAGCTGTTTTTT.

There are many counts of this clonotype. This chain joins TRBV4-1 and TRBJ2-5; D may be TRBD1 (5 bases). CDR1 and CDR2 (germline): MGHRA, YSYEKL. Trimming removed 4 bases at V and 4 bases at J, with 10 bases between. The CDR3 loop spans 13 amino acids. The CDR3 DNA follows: TGCGCCAGCAGCCTCACCCAGGGAGAGACCCAGTACTTC. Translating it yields CASSLTQGETQYF.

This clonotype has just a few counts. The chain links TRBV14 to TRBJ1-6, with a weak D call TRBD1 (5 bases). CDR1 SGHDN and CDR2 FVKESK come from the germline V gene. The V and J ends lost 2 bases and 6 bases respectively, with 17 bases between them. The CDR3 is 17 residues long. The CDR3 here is CASSQLRRQNRNSPLHF. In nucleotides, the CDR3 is TGTGCCAGCAGCCAATTAAGGCGACAGAACCGTAATTCACCCCTCCACTTT.

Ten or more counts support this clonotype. The CDR3 loop is CASSVAPSRTGVEQYF. The CDR3 nucleotides read TGTGCCAGCAGCGTAGCCCCCTCGAGGACAGGGGTCGAGCAGTACTTC. V and J are TRBV9 and TRBJ2-7, with 9 positions matching TRBD1. Per the germline V gene, CDR1 is SGDLS and CDR2 is YYNGEE. The ends lost 0 bases at V and 6 bases at J; junction bases unmatched: 10. This CDR3 spans 16 amino acids.

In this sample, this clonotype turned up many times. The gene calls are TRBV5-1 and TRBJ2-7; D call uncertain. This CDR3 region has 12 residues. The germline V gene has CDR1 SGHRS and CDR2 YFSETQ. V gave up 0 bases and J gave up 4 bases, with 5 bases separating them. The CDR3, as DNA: TGCGCCAGCAGCTTGGTGTCTTACGAGCAGTACTTC. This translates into CASSLVSYEQYF.

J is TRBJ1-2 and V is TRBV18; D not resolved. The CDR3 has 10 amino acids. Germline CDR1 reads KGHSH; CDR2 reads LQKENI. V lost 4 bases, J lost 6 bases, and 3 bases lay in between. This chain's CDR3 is CASSRDGYTF. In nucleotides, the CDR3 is TGTGCCAGCTCACGGGATGGCTACACCTTC.

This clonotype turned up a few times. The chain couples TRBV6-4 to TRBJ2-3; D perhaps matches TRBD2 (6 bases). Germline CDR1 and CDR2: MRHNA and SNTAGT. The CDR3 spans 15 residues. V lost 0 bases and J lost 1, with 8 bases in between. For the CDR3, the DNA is TGTGCCAGCAGTGACTCGGGGGGAGGCACAGATACGCAGTATTTT. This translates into CASSDSGGGTDTQYF.

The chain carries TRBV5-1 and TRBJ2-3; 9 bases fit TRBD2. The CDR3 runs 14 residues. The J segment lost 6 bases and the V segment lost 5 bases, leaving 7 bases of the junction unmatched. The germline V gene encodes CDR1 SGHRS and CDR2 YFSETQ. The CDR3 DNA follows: TGCGCCAGCAGAAGCGGGGGGCCCCAGGATACGCAGTATTTT. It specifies CASRSGGPQDTQYF.

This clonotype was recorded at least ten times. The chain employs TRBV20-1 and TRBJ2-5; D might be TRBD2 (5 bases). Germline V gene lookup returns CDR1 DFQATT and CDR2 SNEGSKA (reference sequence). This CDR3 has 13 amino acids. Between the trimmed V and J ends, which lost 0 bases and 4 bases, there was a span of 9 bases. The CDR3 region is CSARELARETQYF. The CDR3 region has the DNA TGCAGTGCTAGAGAGCTAGCCCGAGAGACCCAGTACTTC.

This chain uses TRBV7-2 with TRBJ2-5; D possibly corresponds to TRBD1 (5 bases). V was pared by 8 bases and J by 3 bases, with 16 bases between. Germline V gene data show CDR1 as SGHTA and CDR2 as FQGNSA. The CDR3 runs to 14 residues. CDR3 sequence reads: CASSPARDEETQYF. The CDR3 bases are TGTGCCAGCTCTCCGGCCAGGGATGAAGAGACCCAGTACTTC.

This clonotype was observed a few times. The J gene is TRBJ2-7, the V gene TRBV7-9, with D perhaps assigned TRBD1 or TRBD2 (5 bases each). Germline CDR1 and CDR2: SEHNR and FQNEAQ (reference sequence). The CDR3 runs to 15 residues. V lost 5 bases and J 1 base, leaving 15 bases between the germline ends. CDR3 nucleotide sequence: TGTGCCAGCAGCCCCCTAGGGGAGCCTTCCTACGAGCAGTACTTC. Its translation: CASSPLGEPSYEQYF.

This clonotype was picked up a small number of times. The chain's CDR3 is CASSTGAPPNTEAFF. The DNA of the CDR3 is TGTGCCAGCTCGACAGGGGCTCCTCCGAACACTGAAGCTTTCTTT. The V and J genes are TRBV18 and TRBJ1-1, with 8 bases matching TRBD1. Trimming took 6 bases from V and 1 from J; bases not matched to a gene: 7. The germline V gene encodes CDR1 KGHSH and CDR2 LQKENI. CDR3 length: 15 amino acids.

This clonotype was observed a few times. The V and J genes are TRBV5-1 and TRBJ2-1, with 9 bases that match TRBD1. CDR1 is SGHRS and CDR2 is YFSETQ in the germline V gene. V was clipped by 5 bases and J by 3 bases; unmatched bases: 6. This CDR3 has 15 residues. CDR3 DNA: TGCGCCAGCAGTCTCCGGGACAGGGACTACAATGAGCAGTTCTTC. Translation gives CASSLRDRDYNEQFF.

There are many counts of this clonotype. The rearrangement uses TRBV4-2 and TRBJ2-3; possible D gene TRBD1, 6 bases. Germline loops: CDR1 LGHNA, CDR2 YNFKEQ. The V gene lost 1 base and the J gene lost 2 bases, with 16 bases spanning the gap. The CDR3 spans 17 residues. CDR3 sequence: CASSQVLEVGATDTQYF. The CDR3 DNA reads TGTGCCAGCAGCCAAGTCCTGGAGGTGGGGGCCACAGATACGCAGTATTTT.

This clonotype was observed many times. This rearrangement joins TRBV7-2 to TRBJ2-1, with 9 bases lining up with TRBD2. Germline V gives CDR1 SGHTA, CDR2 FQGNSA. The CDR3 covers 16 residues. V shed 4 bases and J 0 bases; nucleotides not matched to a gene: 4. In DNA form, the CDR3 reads TGTGCCAGCAGCTCCCGACTAGCGGACTCCTACAATGAGCAGTTCTTC. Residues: CASSSRLADSYNEQFF.

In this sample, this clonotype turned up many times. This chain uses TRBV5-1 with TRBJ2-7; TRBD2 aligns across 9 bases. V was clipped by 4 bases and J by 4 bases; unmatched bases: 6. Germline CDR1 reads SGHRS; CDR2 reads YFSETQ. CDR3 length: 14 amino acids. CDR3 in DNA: TGCGCCAGCAGCCCGGGACTAGCAGAGTACGAGCAGTACTTC. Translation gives CASSPGLAEYEQYF.

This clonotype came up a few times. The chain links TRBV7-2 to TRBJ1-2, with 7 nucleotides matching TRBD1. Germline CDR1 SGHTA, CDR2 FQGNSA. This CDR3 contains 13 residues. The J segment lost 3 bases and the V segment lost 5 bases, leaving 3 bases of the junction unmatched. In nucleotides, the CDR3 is TGTGCCAGCAGCCGGGACAGAGACTATGGCTACACCTTC. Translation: CASSRDRDYGYTF.

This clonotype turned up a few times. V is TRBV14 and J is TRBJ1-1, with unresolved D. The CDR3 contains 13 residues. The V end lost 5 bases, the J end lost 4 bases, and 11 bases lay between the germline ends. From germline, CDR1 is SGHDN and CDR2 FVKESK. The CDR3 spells CASSLDGPTEAFF. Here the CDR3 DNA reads TGTGCCAGCAGCTTAGATGGGCCCACTGAAGCTTTCTTT.

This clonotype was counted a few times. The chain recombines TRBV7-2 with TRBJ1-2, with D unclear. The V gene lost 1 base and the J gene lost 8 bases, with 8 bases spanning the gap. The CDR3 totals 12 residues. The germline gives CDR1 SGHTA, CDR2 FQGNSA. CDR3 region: CASSLGSIGYTF. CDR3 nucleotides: TGTGCCAGCAGCTTAGGGTCCATCGGCTACACCTTC.

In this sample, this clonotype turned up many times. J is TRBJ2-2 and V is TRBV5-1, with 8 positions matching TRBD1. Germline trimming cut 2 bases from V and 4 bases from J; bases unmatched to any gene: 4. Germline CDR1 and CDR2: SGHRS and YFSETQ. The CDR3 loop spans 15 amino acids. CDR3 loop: CASSLSGQGTGELFF. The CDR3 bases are TGCGCCAGCAGCTTATCCGGACAGGGCACCGGGGAGCTGTTTTTT.